The clone carrying this T cell receptor beta chain occurred once. Antigen: not known. This specimen belongs to a study of shared clonotypes between healthy human individuals. Several immunoSEQ plates received, in even portions, the genomic DNA of each subset. In the authors' workflow: Junction-only immunoSEQ sequences carried no quality scores, so filtering differed. The repertoire was sequenced with immunoSEQ multiplex PCR; TCRdb's copy has only in-frame clones and lacks some. Clonal size and the V and J genes are those of that table, whereas D and trimming came from the DNA. The repertoire consists of approximately 2,300,000 clones, with roughly 90% occurring once and the leading ten covering 0.3% to 0.45%. Trimming pared 3 bases from V and 4 bases from J, leaving 12 bases between. The CDR3 is 14 amino acids. Germline-derived CDR1 and CDR2 are SGHVS and FQNEAQ. Study outcomes and limitations: Limited genetic and exposure-history diversity came from having few donors. Between a few donors, naive CD4 clonotypes were shared at a level of approximately 5%.

The sequenced sample consisted of naive CD4+ T cells from PBMCs. Subset: CD45RA+ positively selected. The clonotype originates from a man in his late teens or twenties in good health. Some clones in this sample may be carry-over from other donors' samples. The chain carries TRBV7-8 and TRBJ1-1; weak D call: TRBD1 (6 bases). The CDR3 loop reads CASSLAGGATEAFF. The CDR3 nucleotides read TGTGCCAGCAGCTTGGCGGGGGGGGCCACTGAAGCTTTCTTT.